This TCR beta chain was retrieved from a study of T cell changes during pregnancy in multiple sclerosis. Measured with immunoSEQ multiplex PCR; TCRdb has only the in-frame clones, and not every one. The data show around 60,000 clones, around 93% seen once. The germline gives CDR1 MNHEY, CDR2 SVGAGI. This CDR3 contains 15 residues. Trimming took 5 bases from V and 6 from J, leaving 16 bases between them. This sequence originates from a female donor with multiple sclerosis, enrolled in a pregnancy study. Specimen: CD4+ T cells from peripheral blood mononuclear cells, collected before pregnancy. This chain links TRBV6-5 with TRBJ2-2, with D possibly being TRBD1 (5 bases). CDR3 in amino acids: CASSQGVGFAGELFF. CDR3 DNA: TGTGCCAGCAGTCAAGGGGTGGGTTTCGCCGGGGAGCTGTTTTTT.